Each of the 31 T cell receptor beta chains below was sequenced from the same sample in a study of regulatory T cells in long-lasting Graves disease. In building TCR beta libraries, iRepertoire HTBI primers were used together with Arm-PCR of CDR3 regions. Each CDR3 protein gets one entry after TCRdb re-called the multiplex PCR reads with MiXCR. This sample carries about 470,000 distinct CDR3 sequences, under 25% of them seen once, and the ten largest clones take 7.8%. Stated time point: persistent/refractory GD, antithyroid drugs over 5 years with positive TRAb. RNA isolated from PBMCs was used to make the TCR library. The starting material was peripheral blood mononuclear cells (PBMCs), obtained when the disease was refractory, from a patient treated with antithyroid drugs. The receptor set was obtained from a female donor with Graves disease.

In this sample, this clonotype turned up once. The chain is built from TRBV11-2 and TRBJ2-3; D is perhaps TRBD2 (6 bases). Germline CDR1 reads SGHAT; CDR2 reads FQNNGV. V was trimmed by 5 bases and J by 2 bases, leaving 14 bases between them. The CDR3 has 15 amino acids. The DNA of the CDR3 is TGTGCCAGCAGCCAAGTCGGCGGGATCACAGATACGCAGTATTTT. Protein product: CASSQVGGITDTQYF.

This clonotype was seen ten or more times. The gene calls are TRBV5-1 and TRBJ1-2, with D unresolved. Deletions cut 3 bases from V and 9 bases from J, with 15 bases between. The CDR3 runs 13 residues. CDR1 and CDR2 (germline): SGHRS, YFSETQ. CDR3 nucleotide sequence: TGCGCCAGCAGCTCGGACCCGACCGGGAGCTACACCTTC. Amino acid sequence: CASSSDPTGSYTF.

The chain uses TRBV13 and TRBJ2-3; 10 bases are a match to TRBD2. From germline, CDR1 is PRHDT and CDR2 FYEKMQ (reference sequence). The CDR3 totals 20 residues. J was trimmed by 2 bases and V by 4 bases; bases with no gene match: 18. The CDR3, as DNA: TGTGCCAGCAGCTCCTACCGACTAGCGGGTCACCAAACCTCCACAGATACGCAGTATTTT. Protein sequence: CASSSYRLAGHQTSTDTQYF.

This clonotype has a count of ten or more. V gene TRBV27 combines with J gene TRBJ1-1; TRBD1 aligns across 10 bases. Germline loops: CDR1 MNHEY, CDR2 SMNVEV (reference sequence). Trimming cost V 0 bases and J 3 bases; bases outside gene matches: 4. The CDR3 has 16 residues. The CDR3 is CASSLSPGQGYTEAFF. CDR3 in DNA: TGTGCCAGCAGTTTATCTCCGGGACAGGGGTACACTGAAGCTTTCTTT.

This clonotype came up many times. CDR3: CASSRRTGGYGYTF. In nucleotides, the CDR3 is TGTGCCAGCAGTCGAAGGACAGGGGGCTATGGCTACACCTTC. The chain carries TRBV6-2 or TRBV6-3 and TRBJ1-2; 10 positions match TRBD1. V was clipped by 5 bases and J by 4 bases; unmatched bases: 4. Germline-derived CDR1 and CDR2 are MNHEY and SVGEGT. This CDR3 region has 14 residues.

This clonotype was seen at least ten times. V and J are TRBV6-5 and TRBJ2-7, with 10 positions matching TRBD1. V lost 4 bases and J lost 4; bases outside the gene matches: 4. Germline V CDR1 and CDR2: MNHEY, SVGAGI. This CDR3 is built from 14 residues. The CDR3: CASSSTGGMYEQYF. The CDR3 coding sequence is TGTGCCAGCAGTTCGACAGGGGGCATGTACGAGCAGTACTTC.

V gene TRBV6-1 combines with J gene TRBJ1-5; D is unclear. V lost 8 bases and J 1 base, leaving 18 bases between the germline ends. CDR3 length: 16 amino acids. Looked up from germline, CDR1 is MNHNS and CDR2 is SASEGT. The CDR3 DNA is TGTGCCAGCGAAAACGCGGGGATTGGAAGCAATCAGCCCCAGCATTTT. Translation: CASENAGIGSNQPQHF.

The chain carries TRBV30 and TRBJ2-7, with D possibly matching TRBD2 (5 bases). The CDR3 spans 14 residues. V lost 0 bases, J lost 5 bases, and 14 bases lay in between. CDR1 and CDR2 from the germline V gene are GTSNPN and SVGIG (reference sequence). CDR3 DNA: TGTGCCTGGAGTGTAGGTGGCGGGCACGACGAGCAGTACTTC. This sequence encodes CAWSVGGGHDEQYF.

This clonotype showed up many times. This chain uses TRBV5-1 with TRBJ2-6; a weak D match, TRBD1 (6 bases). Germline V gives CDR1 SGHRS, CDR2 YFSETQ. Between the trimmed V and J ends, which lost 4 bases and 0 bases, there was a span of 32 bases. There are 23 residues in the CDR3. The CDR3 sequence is CASSMLMGDASTGLHSGANVLTF. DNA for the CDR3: TGCGCCAGCAGCATGCTAATGGGGGACGCTTCGACAGGCCTCCACTCTGGGGCCAACGTCCTGACTTTC.

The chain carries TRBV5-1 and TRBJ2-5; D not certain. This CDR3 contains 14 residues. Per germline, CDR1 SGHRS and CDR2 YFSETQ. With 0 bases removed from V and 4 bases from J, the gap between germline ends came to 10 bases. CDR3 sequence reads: CASSLEGRLETQYF. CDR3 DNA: TGCGCCAGCAGCTTGGAGGGCCGACTAGAGACCCAGTACTTC. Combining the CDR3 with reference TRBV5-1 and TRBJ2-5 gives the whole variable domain KAGVTQTPRYLIKTRGQQVTLSCSPISGHRSVSWYQQTPGQGLQFLFEYFSETQRNKGNFPGRFSGRQFSNSRSEMNVSTLELGDSALYLCASSLEGRLETQYFGPGTRLLVL.

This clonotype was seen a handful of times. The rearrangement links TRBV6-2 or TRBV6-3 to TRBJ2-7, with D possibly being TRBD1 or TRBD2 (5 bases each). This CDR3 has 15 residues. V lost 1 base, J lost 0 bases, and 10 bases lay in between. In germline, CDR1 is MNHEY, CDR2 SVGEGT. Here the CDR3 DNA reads TGTGCCAGCAGTTACTTCAGGGACGGCTCCTACGAGCAGTACTTC. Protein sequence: CASSYFRDGSYEQYF.

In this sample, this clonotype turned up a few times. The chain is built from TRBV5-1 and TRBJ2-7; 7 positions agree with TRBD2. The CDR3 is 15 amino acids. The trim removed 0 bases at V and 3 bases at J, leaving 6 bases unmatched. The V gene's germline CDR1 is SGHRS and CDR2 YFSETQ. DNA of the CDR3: TGCGCCAGCAGCTTGGCGGGAGGTTTGGGCTACGAGCAGTACTTC. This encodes CASSLAGGLGYEQYF.

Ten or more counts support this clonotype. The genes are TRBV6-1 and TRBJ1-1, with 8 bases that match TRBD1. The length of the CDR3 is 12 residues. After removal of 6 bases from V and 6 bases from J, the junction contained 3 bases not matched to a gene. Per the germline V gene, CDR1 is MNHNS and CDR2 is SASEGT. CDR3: CASSLDRAEAFF. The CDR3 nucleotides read TGTGCCAGCAGCCTGGACAGGGCTGAAGCTTTCTTT.

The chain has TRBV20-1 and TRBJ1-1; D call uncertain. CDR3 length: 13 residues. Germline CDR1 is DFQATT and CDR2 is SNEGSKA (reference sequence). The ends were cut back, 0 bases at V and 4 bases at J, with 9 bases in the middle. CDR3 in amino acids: CSARDGMSTEAFF. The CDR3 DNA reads TGCAGTGCTAGAGATGGGATGAGCACTGAAGCTTTCTTT.

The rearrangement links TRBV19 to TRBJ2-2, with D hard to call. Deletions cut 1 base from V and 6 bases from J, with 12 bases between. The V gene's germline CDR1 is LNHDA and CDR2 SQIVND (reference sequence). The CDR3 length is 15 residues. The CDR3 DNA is TGTGCCAGTAGTATAGTACGTAGCTACCCCGGGGAGCTGTTTTTT. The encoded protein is CASSIVRSYPGELFF.

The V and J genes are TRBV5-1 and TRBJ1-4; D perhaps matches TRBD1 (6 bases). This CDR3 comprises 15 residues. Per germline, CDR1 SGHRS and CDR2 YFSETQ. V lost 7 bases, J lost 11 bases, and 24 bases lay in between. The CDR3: CASRQNDDPDRKLFF. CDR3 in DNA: TGCGCCAGCCGCCAAAATGATGACCCCGACAGGAAACTGTTTTTT.

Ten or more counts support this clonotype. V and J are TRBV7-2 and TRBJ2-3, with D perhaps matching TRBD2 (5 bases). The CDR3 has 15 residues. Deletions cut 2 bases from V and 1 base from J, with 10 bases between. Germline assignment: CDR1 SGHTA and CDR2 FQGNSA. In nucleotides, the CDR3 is TGTGCCAGCAGCTTATTTCCGCGGGGCACAGATACGCAGTATTTT. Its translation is CASSLFPRGTDTQYF.

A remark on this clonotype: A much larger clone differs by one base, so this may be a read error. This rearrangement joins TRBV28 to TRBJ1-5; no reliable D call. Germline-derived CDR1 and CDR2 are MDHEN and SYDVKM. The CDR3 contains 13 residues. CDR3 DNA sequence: TGTGCCGGCAGTGCGACCAGGAGGCAGCCCCAGCATTTT. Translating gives CAGSATRRQPQHF. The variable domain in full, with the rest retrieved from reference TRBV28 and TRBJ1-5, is DVKVTQSSRYLVKRTGEKVFLECVQDMDHENMFWYRQDPGLGLRLIYFSYDVKMKEKGDIPEGYSVSREKKERFSLILESASTNQTSMYLCAGSATRRQPQHFGDGTRLSIL.

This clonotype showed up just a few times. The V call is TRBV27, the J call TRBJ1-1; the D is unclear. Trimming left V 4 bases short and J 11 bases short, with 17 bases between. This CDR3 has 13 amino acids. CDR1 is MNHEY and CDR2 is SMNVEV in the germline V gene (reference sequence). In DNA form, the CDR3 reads TGTGCCAGCAGTTCCCGGGGAAGTGAATCGGCTTTCTTT. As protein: CASSSRGSESAFF.

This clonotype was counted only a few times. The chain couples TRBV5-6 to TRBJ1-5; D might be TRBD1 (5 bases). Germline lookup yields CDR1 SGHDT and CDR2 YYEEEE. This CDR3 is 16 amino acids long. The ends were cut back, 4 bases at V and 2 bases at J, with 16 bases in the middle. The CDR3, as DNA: TGTGCCAGCAGCGCGCAGGGTTCTTCTCGCAATCAGCCCCAGCATTTT. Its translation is CASSAQGSSRNQPQHF.

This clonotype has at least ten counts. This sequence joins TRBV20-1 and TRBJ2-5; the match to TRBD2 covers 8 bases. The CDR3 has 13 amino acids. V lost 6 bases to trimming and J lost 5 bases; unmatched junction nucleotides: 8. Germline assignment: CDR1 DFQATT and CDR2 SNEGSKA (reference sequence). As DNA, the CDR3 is TGCAGTGCCCAAGGGCCGGGGGGGGAGACCCAGTACTTC. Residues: CSAQGPGGETQYF.

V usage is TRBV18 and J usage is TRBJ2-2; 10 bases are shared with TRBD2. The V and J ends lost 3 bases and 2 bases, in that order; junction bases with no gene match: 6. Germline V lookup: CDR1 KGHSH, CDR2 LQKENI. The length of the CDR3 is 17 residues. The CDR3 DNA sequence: TGTGCCAGCTCACCTCTAGGACTAGCGGTTAACACCGGGGAGCTGTTTTTT. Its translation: CASSPLGLAVNTGELFF.

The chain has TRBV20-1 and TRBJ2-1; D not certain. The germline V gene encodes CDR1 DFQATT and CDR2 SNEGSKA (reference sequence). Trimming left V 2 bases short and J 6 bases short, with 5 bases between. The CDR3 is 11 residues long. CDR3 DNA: TGCAGTGCTAGAAAGGTCAATGAGCAGTTCTTC. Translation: CSARKVNEQFF.

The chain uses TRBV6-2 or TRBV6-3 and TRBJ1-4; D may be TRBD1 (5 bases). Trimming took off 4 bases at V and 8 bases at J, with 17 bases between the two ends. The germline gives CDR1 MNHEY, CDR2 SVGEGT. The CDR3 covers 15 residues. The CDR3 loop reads CASSWAGTLKEKLFF. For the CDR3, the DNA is TGTGCCAGCAGTTGGGCGGGGACGTTAAAGGAAAAACTGTTTTTT.

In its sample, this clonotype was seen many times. CDR3 coding DNA: TGTGCCAGCAGTGAAGCCTCGGGCTACACCTTC. Translation gives CASSEASGYTF. The genes are TRBV2 and TRBJ1-2; no firm D call. Looked up from germline, CDR1 is SNHLY and CDR2 is FYNNEI. The germline V and J ends were trimmed by 0 bases and 8 bases, with 4 bases remaining between them. This CDR3 spans 11 amino acids.

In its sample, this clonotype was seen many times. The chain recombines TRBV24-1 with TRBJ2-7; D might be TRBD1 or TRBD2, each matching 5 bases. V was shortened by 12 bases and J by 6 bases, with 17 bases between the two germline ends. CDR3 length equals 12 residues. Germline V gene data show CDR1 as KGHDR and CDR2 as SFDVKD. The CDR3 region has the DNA TGTGCCGTTTCGGGACCGCTAACCGAGCAGTACTTC. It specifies CAVSGPLTEQYF.

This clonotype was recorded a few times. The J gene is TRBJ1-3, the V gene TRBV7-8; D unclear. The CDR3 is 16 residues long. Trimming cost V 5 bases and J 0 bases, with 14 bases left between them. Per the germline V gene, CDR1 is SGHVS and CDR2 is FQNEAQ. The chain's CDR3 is CASSLRPDFSGNTIYF. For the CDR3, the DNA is TGTGCCAGCAGCCTGCGGCCGGACTTCTCTGGAAACACCATATATTTT.

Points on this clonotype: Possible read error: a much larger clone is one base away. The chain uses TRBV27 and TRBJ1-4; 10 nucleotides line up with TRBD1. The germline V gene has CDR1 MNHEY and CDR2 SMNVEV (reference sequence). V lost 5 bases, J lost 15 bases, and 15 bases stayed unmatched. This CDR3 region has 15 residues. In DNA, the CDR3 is TGTGCCAGCAGTCCCGGGACAGGGGCCCCGCGGCGATTGTTTTTT. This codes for CASSPGTGAPRRLFF. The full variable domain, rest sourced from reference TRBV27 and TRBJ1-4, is EAQVTQNPRYLITVTGKKLTVTCSQNMNHEYMSWYRQDPGLGLRQIYYSMNVEVTDKGDVPEGYKVSRKEKRNFPLILESPSPNQTSLYFCASSPGTGAPRRLFFGSGTQLSVL.

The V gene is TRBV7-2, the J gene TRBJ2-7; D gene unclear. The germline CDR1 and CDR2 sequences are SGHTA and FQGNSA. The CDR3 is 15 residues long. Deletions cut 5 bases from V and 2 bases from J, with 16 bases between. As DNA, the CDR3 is TGTGCCAGCAGCAAAACTGTGGAAACAACCTACGAGCAGTACTTC. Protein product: CASSKTVETTYEQYF. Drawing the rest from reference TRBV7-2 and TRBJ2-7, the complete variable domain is GAGVSQSPSNKVTEKGKDVELRCDPISGHTALYWYRQSLGQGLEFLIYFQGNSAPDKSGLPSDRFSAERTGGSVSTLTIQRTQQEDSAVYLCASSKTVETTYEQYFGPGTRLTVT.

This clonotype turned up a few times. This chain's CDR3 is CASSYEGGAEQYF. The DNA of the CDR3 is TGTGCCAGCAGTTATGAGGGGGGCGCCGAGCAGTACTTC. The chain combines TRBV6-4 with TRBJ2-7; D may match TRBD1 or TRBD2 (6 bases each). Looked up from germline, CDR1 is MRHNA and CDR2 is SNTAGT. V lost 5 bases and J lost 6, with 14 bases in between. The CDR3 contains 13 residues.

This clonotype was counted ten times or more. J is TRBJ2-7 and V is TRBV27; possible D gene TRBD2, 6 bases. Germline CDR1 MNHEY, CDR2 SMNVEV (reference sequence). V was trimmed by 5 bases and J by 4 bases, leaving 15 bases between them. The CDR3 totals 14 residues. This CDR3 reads CASSPGTRGYEQYF. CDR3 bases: TGTGCCAGCAGTCCCGGGACCCGGGGGTACGAGCAGTACTTC.